What follows is one T cell receptor (beta chain) and its context. Using immunoSEQ multiplex PCR, the repertoire was profiled, and TCRdb retains in-frame clones only, with some absent. The data contain 250,000 to 350,000 clones, roughly 91% of them singletons. Clinical history reported by participants formed the basis on which cohorts were assigned. This specimen belongs to a study of blood T cell repertoires in COVID-19. Input material: PBMCs or T cells enriched from blood (not recorded which). This clonotype was obtained from a woman between 50 and 59 years old who had been exposed to COVID-19.

This CDR3 is CASSQGTSGGRTGELFF. CDR3 sequence (DNA): TGTGCCAGCAGCCAAGGGACTAGCGGGGGGCGCACCGGGGAGCTGTTTTTT. The V and J genes are TRBV3-1 (or the pseudogene TRBV3-2) and TRBJ2-2; 14 positions match TRBD2. The CDR3 sequence is 17 residues long. Trimming at V came to 1 base and at J to 4 bases, leaving 2 bases not matched to a gene. Germline V lookup: CDR1 LGHDT, CDR2 YNNKEL (reference sequence).